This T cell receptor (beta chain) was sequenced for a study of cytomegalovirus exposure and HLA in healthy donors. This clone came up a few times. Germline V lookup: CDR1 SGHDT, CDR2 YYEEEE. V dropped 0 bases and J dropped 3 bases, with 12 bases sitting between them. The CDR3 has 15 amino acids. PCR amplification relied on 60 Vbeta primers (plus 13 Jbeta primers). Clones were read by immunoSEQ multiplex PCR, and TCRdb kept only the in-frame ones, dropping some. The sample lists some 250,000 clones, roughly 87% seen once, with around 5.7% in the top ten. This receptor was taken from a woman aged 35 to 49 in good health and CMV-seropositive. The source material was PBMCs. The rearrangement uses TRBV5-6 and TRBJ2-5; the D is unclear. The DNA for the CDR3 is TGTGCCAGCAGCTTGGTCCAGGCCGGAAAAGAGACCCAGTACTTC. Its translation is CASSLVQAGKETQYF.